These 27 T cell receptor beta chains were all obtained from the same sample, sequenced in a study of control samples from healthy donors and cancer patients. Repertoires were generated with immunoSEQ multiplex PCR, while TCRdb's copy carries only in-frame clones and drops some. There are more than 80,000 clones in the sample; just over 90% occur only once, and over 8% lies in the top ten. Sequenced input: blood. The receptors here all came from a man between 18 and 35 years old in good health.

The V call is TRBV5-1, the J call TRBJ1-1; no reliable D call. V was pared by 5 bases and J by 1 base, with 9 bases between. Germline V gene data show CDR1 as SGHRS and CDR2 as YFSETQ. This CDR3 has 13 residues. CDR3 DNA: TGCGCCAGCAGATTAGGAAGGAACACTGAAGCTTTCTTT. The encoded protein is CASRLGRNTEAFF.

V and J are TRBV9 and TRBJ1-4; D call uncertain. Germline CDR1 and CDR2: SGDLS and YYNGEE. CDR3 length equals 15 residues. V was shortened by 1 base and J by 3 bases, with 10 bases between the two germline ends. The CDR3 reads CASSVFETPNEKLFF. Here the CDR3 DNA reads TGTGCCAGCAGCGTATTTGAGACCCCTAATGAAAAACTGTTTTTT.

The rearrangement uses TRBV7-9 and TRBJ1-2; D unclear. Germline V lookup: CDR1 SEHNR, CDR2 FQNEAQ (reference sequence). The CDR3 totals 12 residues. The V gene lost 5 bases and the J gene lost 7 bases, with 11 bases spanning the gap. The CDR3 nucleotides are TGTGCCAGCAGCCTAGGGATTGGTGGCTACACCTTC. Amino acids: CASSLGIGGYTF.

The chain couples TRBV9 to TRBJ1-1; 7 bases are a match to TRBD1. This CDR3 comprises 14 residues. Germline lookup yields CDR1 SGDLS and CDR2 YYNGEE. J lost 1 base, V lost 4 bases, and 4 bases had no gene match. The CDR3 DNA is TGTGCCAGCAGCTCCGGACAGGCGAACACTGAAGCTTTCTTT. Its protein product is CASSSGQANTEAFF.

This chain joins TRBV9 and TRBJ2-5, with D possibly being TRBD2 (6 bases). Trimming took off 4 bases at V and 5 bases at J, with 12 bases between the two ends. This CDR3 has 13 residues. The germline V gene encodes CDR1 SGDLS and CDR2 YYNGEE. CDR3: CASSRAGGETQYF. The CDR3 DNA is TGTGCCAGCAGCCGAGCGGGCGGGGAGACCCAGTACTTC. Together with reference TRBV9 and TRBJ2-5, the CDR3 gives the full variable domain: DSGVTQTPKHLITATGQRVTLRCSPRSGDLSVYWYQQSLDQGLQFLIQYYNGEERAKGNILERFSAQQFPDLHSELNLSSLELGDSALYFCASSRAGGETQYFGPGTRLLVL.

V usage is TRBV25-1 and J usage is TRBJ1-1; TRBD1 agrees at 7 bases. Trimming took 7 bases from V and 0 from J; bases not matched to a gene: 5. This CDR3 contains 14 residues. Germline loops: CDR1 MGHDK, CDR2 SYGVNS. This CDR3 is CASIGDRMNTEAFF. CDR3 DNA sequence: TGTGCCAGCATAGGGGACAGAATGAACACTGAAGCTTTCTTT.

This chain joins TRBV10-3 and TRBJ1-4; D is unclear. The germline gives CDR1 ENHRY, CDR2 SYGVKD. The CDR3 covers 16 residues. Trimming shortened V by 5 bases and J by 7 bases, and 20 bases separated the two germline ends. CDR3 DNA: TGTGCCATCAGTCAAAGCGGAGGGCAGGCCCCTGAAAAACTGTTTTTT. This codes for CAISQSGGQAPEKLFF.

J is TRBJ1-2 and V is TRBV5-4, with D unresolved. Per the germline V gene, CDR1 is SGHNT and CDR2 is YYREEE (reference sequence). CDR3 length equals 16 residues. The ends were cut back, 0 bases at V and 1 base at J, with 13 bases in the middle. The CDR3 bases are TGTGCCAGCAGCTTGGATCCGTTGCGGGTTAACTATGGCTACACCTTC. Its protein is CASSLDPLRVNYGYTF.

The rearrangement joins TRBV4-1 to TRBJ1-3; D is ambiguous. The ends were cut back, 0 bases at V and 0 bases at J, with 21 bases in the middle. CDR1 is MGHRA, CDR2 YSYEKL, per germline. The CDR3 has 20 amino acids. The CDR3 DNA reads as TGCGCCAGCAGCCAAGACAGTGACACCAGGATTATACGCTCTGGAAACACCATATATTTT. Its protein product is CASSQDSDTRIIRSGNTIYF.

The chain couples TRBV4-2 to TRBJ1-1; weak D call: TRBD1 (6 bases). CDR3 length: 18 residues. The V end was cut by 1 base, the J end by 3 bases, with 21 bases between. Germline CDR1 and CDR2: LGHNA and YNFKEQ. The CDR3 sequence is CASSQAQAWGAQDTEAFF. As DNA, the CDR3 is TGTGCCAGCAGCCAAGCCCAGGCGTGGGGGGCGCAGGACACTGAAGCTTTCTTT.

The chain links TRBV14 to TRBJ1-1; 8 bases are a match to TRBD1. The V segment lost 7 bases and the J segment 3 bases; nucleotides outside the gene matches: 10. There are 15 residues in the CDR3. CDR1 SGHDN and CDR2 FVKESK come from the germline V gene. The CDR3 here is CASTSLQGADTEAFF. CDR3 DNA: TGTGCCAGCACCTCTCTCCAGGGGGCGGACACTGAAGCTTTCTTT.

V and J are TRBV29-1 and TRBJ2-1; 10 bases are a match to TRBD1. Germline V gene data show CDR1 as SQVTM and CDR2 as ANQGSEA. The CDR3 length is 14 residues. The V segment lost 5 bases and the J segment 7 bases; nucleotides outside the gene matches: 8. CDR3 sequence: CSVSDRGRVNEQFF. The DNA of the CDR3 is TGCAGCGTTAGTGACAGGGGGCGCGTAAATGAGCAGTTCTTC.

V and J are TRBV20-1 and TRBJ1-2, with TRBD1 matching 9 bases. V shed 8 bases and J 10 bases; nucleotides not matched to a gene: 8. Germline V lookup: CDR1 DFQATT, CDR2 SNEGSKA (reference sequence). This CDR3 contains 11 residues. The CDR3 DNA sequence: TGCAGTCCGTGGGGGGACAGGGCCTACACCTTC. Its translation is CSPWGDRAYTF.

This clone is a singleton in its sample. The CDR3, as DNA: TGTGCCAGCAGCTTAGTATTGGGGGACTATGGCTACACCTTC. As protein: CASSLVLGDYGYTF. This rearrangement joins TRBV7-2 to TRBJ1-2; tentatively, D is TRBD1 (5 bases). V lost 1 base, J lost 3 bases, and 9 bases lay in between. This CDR3 is 14 amino acids long. In germline, CDR1 is SGHTA, CDR2 FQGNSA.

This clone is a singleton in its sample. The gene calls are TRBV13 and TRBJ1-1; D is unresolved. The germline gives CDR1 PRHDT, CDR2 FYEKMQ (reference sequence). The CDR3 length is 13 residues. The V and J ends lost 5 bases and 4 bases respectively, with 11 bases between them. The CDR3 is CASSRTGFTEAFF. CDR3 DNA sequence: TGTGCCAGCAGCCGGACGGGGTTCACTGAAGCTTTCTTT.

The chain has TRBV4-2 and TRBJ2-5; TRBD1 might be the D (5 bases). The CDR3 loop spans 16 amino acids. Trimming cost V 0 bases and J 1 base, with 12 bases left between them. The germline V gene encodes CDR1 LGHNA and CDR2 YNFKEQ. The chain's CDR3 is CASSQDGPGSQETQYF. Here the CDR3 DNA reads TGTGCCAGCAGCCAAGATGGTCCAGGGTCCCAAGAGACCCAGTACTTC.

The chain joins TRBV29-1 to TRBJ2-7, with 12 bases aligning to TRBD1. Germline V gene sequence: CDR1 SQVTM, CDR2 ANQGSEA. V was pared by 1 base and J by 7 bases, with 5 bases of the junction left unmatched. This CDR3 comprises 14 residues. The CDR3 loop is CSVEGDRGLGEQYF. The CDR3 coding sequence is TGCAGCGTTGAAGGGGACAGGGGGCTGGGGGAGCAGTACTTC.

The chain couples TRBV9 to TRBJ1-2, with TRBD1 matching over 9 bases. Germline-derived CDR1 and CDR2 are SGDLS and YYNGEE. The ends lost 3 bases at V and 7 bases at J; junction bases unmatched: 22. The CDR3 totals 19 residues. CDR3 sequence (DNA): TGTGCCAGCAGCGCCCGAGGACAGGGGTGGGAGTCGGGTGCATTTGGCTACACCTTC. Its protein product is CASSARGQGWESGAFGYTF.

The chain recombines TRBV14 with TRBJ1-1; no clear D. The CDR3 contains 15 residues. The germline V gene has CDR1 SGHDN and CDR2 FVKESK. The V gene lost 1 base and the J gene lost 5 bases, with 14 bases spanning the gap. The CDR3 region has the DNA TGTGCCAGCAGCCAAGGTTCGAGTCCGAGAACTGAAGCTTTCTTT. Translating gives CASSQGSSPRTEAFF. Drawing the rest from reference TRBV14 and TRBJ1-1, the complete variable domain is EAGVTQFPSHSVIEKGQTVTLRCDPISGHDNLYWYRRVMGKEIKFLLHFVKESKQDESGMPNNRFLAERTGGTYSTLKVQPAELEDSGVYFCASSQGSSPRTEAFFGQGTRLTVV.

The genes are TRBV5-5 and TRBJ2-2, with 8 bases aligning to TRBD1. The CDR3 has 16 residues. The J segment lost 4 bases and the V segment lost 4 bases, leaving 9 bases of the junction unmatched. CDR1 and CDR2 (germline): SGHKS, YYEKEE (reference sequence). This CDR3 is CASSHGDRGSTGELFF. The CDR3 nucleotides are TGTGCCAGCAGCCATGGTGACAGGGGTAGCACCGGGGAGCTGTTTTTT.

The V gene is TRBV5-1, the J gene TRBJ1-2; TRBD1 matches at 7 bases. Germline CDR1 and CDR2: SGHRS and YFSETQ. This CDR3 spans 14 amino acids. J was trimmed by 8 bases and V by 4 bases; bases with no gene match: 11. The CDR3 sequence: CASSMTGPLRGYTF. The CDR3 nucleotides are TGCGCCAGCAGCATGACAGGGCCCCTCCGCGGCTACACCTTC.

This sequence joins TRBV5-1 and TRBJ1-2; 7 nucleotides agree with TRBD1. There are 14 residues in the CDR3. Trimming cost V 4 bases and J 6 bases; bases outside gene matches: 9. Germline V CDR1 and CDR2: SGHRS, YFSETQ. The CDR3: CASSPTGMGHGYTF. CDR3 nucleotide sequence: TGCGCCAGCAGCCCGACAGGGATGGGGCATGGCTACACCTTC.

The chain has TRBV19 and TRBJ2-1; D gene ambiguous. CDR1 and CDR2 (germline): LNHDA, SQIVND (reference sequence). V was shortened by 2 bases and J by 1 base, with 3 bases between the two germline ends. This CDR3 comprises 13 residues. Written as DNA, the CDR3 is TGTGCCAGTAGTATAAGATCCTACAATGAGCAGTTCTTC. This sequence encodes CASSIRSYNEQFF.

This clone was picked up a small number of times. This chain connects TRBV2 to TRBJ1-1, with D unclear. Germline CDR1 is SNHLY and CDR2 is FYNNEI. CDR3 length: 14 residues. Trimming shortened V by 3 bases and J by 4 bases, and 12 bases separated the two germline ends. The CDR3 coding sequence is TGTGCCAGCAGTGACTTGAGGGAGGCCACTGAAGCTTTCTTT. This codes for CASSDLREATEAFF.

This chain joins TRBV6-5 and TRBJ1-2; no reliable D call. Deletions cut 6 bases from V and 4 bases from J, with 15 bases between. This CDR3 contains 14 residues. Germline lookup yields CDR1 MNHEY and CDR2 SVGAGI. CDR3 protein: CASSPSVRSYGYTF. Here the CDR3 DNA reads TGTGCCAGCAGCCCGTCCGTCCGAAGCTATGGCTACACCTTC.

This sequence joins TRBV11-2 and TRBJ2-1, with 8 bases matching TRBD2. The CDR3 loop spans 14 amino acids. Germline lookup yields CDR1 SGHAT and CDR2 FQNNGV. The V and J ends lost 7 bases and 7 bases, in that order; junction bases with no gene match: 9. The CDR3 is CASTDGGAGNEQFF. DNA for the CDR3: TGTGCCAGCACTGACGGGGGGGCAGGGAATGAGCAGTTCTTC.

J is TRBJ1-6 and V is TRBV9; D possibly corresponds to TRBD1 (6 bases). Trimming stripped 5 bases from V and 7 bases from J, with 19 bases between. CDR3 length: 16 amino acids. The V gene's germline CDR1 is SGDLS and CDR2 YYNGEE. CDR3 coding DNA: TGTGCCAGCAGGGACCCAGGGGCAGGGATAAATTCACCCCTCCACTTT. It translates to CASRDPGAGINSPLHF.